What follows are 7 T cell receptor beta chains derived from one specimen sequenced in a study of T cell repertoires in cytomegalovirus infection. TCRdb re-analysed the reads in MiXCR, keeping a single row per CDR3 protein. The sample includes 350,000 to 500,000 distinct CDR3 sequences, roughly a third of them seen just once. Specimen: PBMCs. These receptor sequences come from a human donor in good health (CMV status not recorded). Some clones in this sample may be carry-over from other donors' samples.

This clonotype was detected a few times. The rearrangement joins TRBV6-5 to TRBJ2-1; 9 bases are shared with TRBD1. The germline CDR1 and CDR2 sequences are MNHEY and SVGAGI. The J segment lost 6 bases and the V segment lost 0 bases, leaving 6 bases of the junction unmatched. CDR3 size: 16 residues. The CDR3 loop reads CASSYSFGQGFNEQFF. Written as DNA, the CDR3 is TGTGCCAGCAGTTACTCGTTCGGACAGGGGTTCAATGAGCAGTTCTTC.

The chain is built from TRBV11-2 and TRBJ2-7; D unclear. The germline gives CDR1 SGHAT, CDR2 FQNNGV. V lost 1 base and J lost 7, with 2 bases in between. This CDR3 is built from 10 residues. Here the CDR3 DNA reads TGTGCCAGCAGCTTAGTTGAGCAGTACTTC. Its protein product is CASSLVEQYF.

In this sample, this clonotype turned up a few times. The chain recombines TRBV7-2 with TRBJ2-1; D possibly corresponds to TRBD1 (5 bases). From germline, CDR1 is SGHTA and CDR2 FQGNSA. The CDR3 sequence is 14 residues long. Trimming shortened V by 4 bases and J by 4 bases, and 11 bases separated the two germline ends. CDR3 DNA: TGTGCCAGCAGCTCATCGACAGTTTACAATGAGCAGTTCTTC. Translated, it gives CASSSSTVYNEQFF.

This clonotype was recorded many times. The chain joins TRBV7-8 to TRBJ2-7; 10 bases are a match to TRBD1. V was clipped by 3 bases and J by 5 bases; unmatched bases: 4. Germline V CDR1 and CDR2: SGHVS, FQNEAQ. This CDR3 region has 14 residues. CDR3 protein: CASSLRQGADEQYF. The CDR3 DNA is TGTGCCAGCAGCTTGCGACAGGGGGCAGACGAGCAGTACTTC.

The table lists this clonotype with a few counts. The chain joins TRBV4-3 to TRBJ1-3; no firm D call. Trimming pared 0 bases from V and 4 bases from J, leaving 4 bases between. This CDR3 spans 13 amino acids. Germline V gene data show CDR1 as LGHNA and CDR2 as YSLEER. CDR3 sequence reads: CASSQEPGNTIYF. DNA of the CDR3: TGCGCCAGCAGCCAAGAACCGGGAAACACCATATATTTT.

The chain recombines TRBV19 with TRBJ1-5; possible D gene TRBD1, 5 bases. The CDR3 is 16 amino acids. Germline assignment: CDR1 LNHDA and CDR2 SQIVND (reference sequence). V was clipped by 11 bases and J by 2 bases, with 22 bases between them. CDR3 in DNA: TGTGCCTCAGCTCGGTCCGGGGGGAATGGCAATCAGCCCCAGCATTTT. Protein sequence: CASARSGGNGNQPQHF.

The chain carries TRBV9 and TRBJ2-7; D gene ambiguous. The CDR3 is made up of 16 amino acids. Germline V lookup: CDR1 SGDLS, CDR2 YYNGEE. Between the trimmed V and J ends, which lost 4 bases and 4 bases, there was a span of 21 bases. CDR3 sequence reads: CASSTNPQMKGYEQYF. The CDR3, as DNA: TGTGCCAGCAGCACCAATCCACAGATGAAGGGTTACGAGCAGTACTTC.